This TCR beta chain was obtained from a study of T cell responses to AZD1222 COVID-19 vaccine. The CDR3 covers 17 residues. Trimming removed 1 base at V and 0 bases at J, with 15 bases between. CDR1 SGHVS and CDR2 FNYEAQ come from the germline V gene. Notes on this clone: The antigen remains unidentified.

Study findings and constraints: Variant regions that are unmutated are reportedly the target of nearly half of spike-specific TCRs.

Assay used: immunoSEQ multiplex PCR; TCRdb lists only in-frame clones, some missing. Of some 170,000 clones in the sample, 94% were seen once. The chain has TRBV7-6 and TRBJ1-2, with D possibly TRBD1 on 6 matching bases. The starting material was peripheral blood, obtained 28 days after the second AZD1222 dose. The receptor comes from an adult who received the AZD1222 COVID-19 vaccine. The CDR3 DNA sequence: TGTGCCAGCAGCTTAGGGAACGACAGGATAGCTAACTATGGCTACACCTTC. Translating gives CASSLGNDRIANYGYTF.